This T cell receptor beta chain stems from a study of human CD8 memory T cell subsets. Germline-derived CDR1 and CDR2 are SQVTM and ANQGSEA. This CDR3 comprises 14 residues. UMI-labeled 5' RACE was used, and it produced the TCR beta libraries. TCRdb reanalyzed the 5' RACE reads, giving one entry per CDR3 protein sequence and no DNA. The data show about 17,000 distinct CDR3 sequences, and the top ten clones hold less than 5.5%. Buffy coats from healthy donors yielded the PBMC. It was negative magnetic separation that enriched the total CD8+ T cells. In each subset, RNA was taken from duplicate vials, each of roughly 150,000 sorted CD8+ T cells. About this clonotype itself: The antigen is unknown.

Points from the study as a whole: Between stem-like memory and precursor exhausted T cell repertoires, overlap was minimal.

Sequences were obtained from CD8+ T cells from PBMCs. The chain combines TRBV29-1 with TRBJ2-5. The source of this sequence is a human donor in good health. This CDR3 reads CSVEVNWGQETQYF.